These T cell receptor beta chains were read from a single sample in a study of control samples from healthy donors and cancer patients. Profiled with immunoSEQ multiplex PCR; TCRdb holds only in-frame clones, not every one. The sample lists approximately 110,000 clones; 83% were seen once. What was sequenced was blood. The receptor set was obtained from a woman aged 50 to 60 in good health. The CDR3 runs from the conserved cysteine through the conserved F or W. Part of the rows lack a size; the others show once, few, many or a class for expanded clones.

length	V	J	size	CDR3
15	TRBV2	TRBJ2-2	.	CASRRSAGGGGELFF
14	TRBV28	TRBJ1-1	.	CASSLSSVNTEAFF
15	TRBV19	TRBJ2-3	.	CASSGTLASTDTQYF
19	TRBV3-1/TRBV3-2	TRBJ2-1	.	CASSQLRPGSGRAGNEQFF
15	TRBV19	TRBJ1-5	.	CASSMGRVSNQPQHF
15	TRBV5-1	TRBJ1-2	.	CASSPEGGVNYGYTF
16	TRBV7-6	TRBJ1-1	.	CASSLGGGAKNTEAFF
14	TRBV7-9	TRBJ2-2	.	CASSPGLNTGELFF
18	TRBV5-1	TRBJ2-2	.	CASSTGPRPREIAGELFF
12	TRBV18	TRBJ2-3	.	CASSSRTDTQYF
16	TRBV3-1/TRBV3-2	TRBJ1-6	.	CASSQRSAAYNSPLHF
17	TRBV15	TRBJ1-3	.	CATSRGLIGAGGNTIYF
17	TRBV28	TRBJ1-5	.	CASSSPRRDRGVQPQHF
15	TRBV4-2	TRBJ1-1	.	CASSQDFGELTEAFF
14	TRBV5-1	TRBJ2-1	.	CASSLGGFDNEQFF
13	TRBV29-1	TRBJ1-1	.	CSVPGYGNTEAFF
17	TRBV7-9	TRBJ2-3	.	CASSQAGLATERGRQYF
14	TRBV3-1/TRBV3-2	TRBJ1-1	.	CASSRTPQNTEAFF
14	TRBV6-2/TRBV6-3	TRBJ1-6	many	CASSLTGQDSPLHF
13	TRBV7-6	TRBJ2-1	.	CASSARSNNEQFF
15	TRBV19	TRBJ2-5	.	CASTKYGQPEETQYF
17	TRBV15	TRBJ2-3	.	CATSRQLAGGPPDTQYF
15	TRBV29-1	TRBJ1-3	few	CSVGSGPRSGNTIYF
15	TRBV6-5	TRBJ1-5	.	CASSPDNLSNQPQHF
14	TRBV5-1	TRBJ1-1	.	CASTTGRVEAEAFF
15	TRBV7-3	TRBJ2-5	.	CASSLIGGPRETQYF